One and the same sample provided the 9 T cell receptor beta chains below, sequenced in a study of T-cell reconstitution after alpha-beta-depleted transplantation in children. Unique molecular identifiers were used to barcode this TCRbeta library. TCRdb re-called the PCR reads through MiXCR, storing one row per CDR3 protein. The sample includes about 110,000 distinct CDR3 sequences, approximately 6.4% seen only once; the top ten take less than 30%. The specimen was PBMCs, mostly from graft donor cells, collected 360 days after TCRalphabeta/CD19-depleted stem cell transplant. The receptor set was obtained from a male patient aged 2 to 10 who had a stem cell transplant for acute lymphoblastic leukemia, so the T cells may come from the graft donor.

This clonotype appeared many times. The J gene is TRBJ1-1, the V gene TRBV6-5; D perhaps matches TRBD1 (6 bases). Trimming cost V 8 bases and J 5 bases, with 12 bases left between them. This CDR3 has 12 amino acids. Germline V gene data show CDR1 as MNHEY and CDR2 as SVGAGI. The CDR3 nucleotides are TGTGCCAGCTTTCTAGGGGGGACTGAAGCTTTCTTT. This translates into CASFLGGTEAFF.

This clonotype was seen ten or more times. The CDR3 coding sequence is TGTGCCAGCTCAGGGACAGTCGGCTACACCTTC. It is translated as CASSGTVGYTF. This rearrangement joins TRBV10-3 to TRBJ1-2; 7 bases fit TRBD1. The V gene's germline CDR1 is ENHRY and CDR2 SYGVKD. The CDR3 has 11 residues. V dropped 10 bases and J dropped 8; count of bases not matched to a gene: 7.

The CDR3 coding sequence is TGTGCCAGCAGCCCCCGACAGCCCTGGGCCGAGCAGTACTTC. This encodes CASSPRQPWAEQYF. The V call is TRBV6-2 or TRBV6-3, the J call TRBJ2-7, with D possibly being TRBD1 (5 bases). Germline V gene sequence: CDR1 MNHEY, CDR2 SVGEGT. The CDR3 length is 14 residues. Trimming cost V 6 bases and J 6 bases, with 18 bases left between them.

Many counts were recorded for this clonotype. J is TRBJ2-3 and V is TRBV4-3; the match to TRBD2 covers 8 bases. Germline-derived CDR1 and CDR2 are LGHNA and YSLEER. The CDR3 sequence is 14 residues long. V lost 4 bases and J lost 6; bases outside the gene matches: 6. CDR3 DNA sequence: TGCGCCAGCAGCCTCGAGGTAGCGGGGGATACGCAGTATTTT. This translates into CASSLEVAGDTQYF.

The chain has TRBV5-4 and TRBJ2-1; D is unclear. This CDR3 is built from 16 residues. Trimming removed 0 bases from V and 4 bases from J, with 14 bases in between. The germline gives CDR1 SGHNT, CDR2 YYREEE (reference sequence). The CDR3 spells CASSLGDRPPYNEQFF. The DNA for the CDR3 is TGTGCCAGCAGCTTGGGTGACCGACCCCCATACAATGAGCAGTTCTTC.

V is TRBV27 and J is TRBJ2-2; D call uncertain. This CDR3 has 12 residues. The V end lost 8 bases, the J end lost 6 bases, and 10 bases lay between the germline ends. The germline gives CDR1 MNHEY, CDR2 SMNVEV (reference sequence). The chain's CDR3 is CASGMLAGELFF. DNA for the CDR3: TGTGCCAGCGGGATGCTTGCCGGGGAGCTGTTTTTT.

The genes are TRBV24-1 and TRBJ2-3; D might be TRBD1 (5 bases). The germline V and J ends were trimmed by 6 bases and 1 base, with 10 bases remaining between them. This CDR3 has 14 residues. Germline CDR1 KGHDR, CDR2 SFDVKD. The CDR3 here is CATSSGAGTDTQYF. DNA of the CDR3: TGTGCCACCAGTTCTGGGGCAGGCACAGATACGCAGTATTTT.

V and J are TRBV5-6 and TRBJ2-1; D ambiguous. V shed 2 bases and J shed 2 bases, with 14 bases lying between them. The CDR3 extends over 16 amino acids. CDR1 and CDR2 (germline): SGHDT, YYEEEE. Written as DNA, the CDR3 is TGTGCCAGCAGCTTTACTCCGATTTTCCCCTACAATGAGCAGTTCTTC. Translated: CASSFTPIFPYNEQFF.

This clonotype was found a few times. The gene calls are TRBV28 and TRBJ1-1, with no clear D. The CDR3 covers 14 residues. Per germline, CDR1 MDHEN and CDR2 SYDVKM. V lost 1 base and J 0 bases, leaving 6 bases between the germline ends. The CDR3 loop reads CASSLLRMNTEAFF. For the CDR3, the DNA is TGTGCCAGCAGTTTATTGCGGATGAACACTGAAGCTTTCTTT.